This T cell receptor beta chain was captured by sequencing in a study of CD8+ T cells in alopecia areata. Study in general: Treatment ran 6 to 18 months, with 6 months of follow-up afterward.

Notes on this clone: What it binds is not known.

Treatment in this sample: oral pan-JAK inhibitor, 5-10 mg twice daily. Sorted out of PBMCs were CD4+ T cells and CD8+ T cells. Extracted RNA was reverse transcribed into cDNA, the sequencing template. The protocol was immunoSEQ multiplex PCR, while the TCRdb copy is restricted to in-frame clones and leaves out a portion. The table includes fewer than 110,000 clones, 55% to 70% detected once. Looked up from germline, CDR1 is GTSNPN and CDR2 is SVGIG (reference sequence). The CDR3 is 15 amino acids. Losses at the gene ends were 3 bases for V and 3 bases for J; bases not matched to a gene: 9. Overall study results and limits: In lesional scalp, particularly from alopecia totalis/universalis, clonality was higher than in normal scalp.

Sequencing was performed on CD8+ T cells sorted from blood, taken between weeks 55 and 65, from a patient treated with tofacitinib. The chain has TRBV30 and TRBJ1-1; TRBD1 matches 8 bases. This TCR derives from a human donor with alopecia areata. The CDR3 nucleotides read TGTGCCTGGAGGGGAGACAGGGGTTGGGACACTGAAGCTTTCTTT. The encoded protein is CAWRGDRGWDTEAFF.